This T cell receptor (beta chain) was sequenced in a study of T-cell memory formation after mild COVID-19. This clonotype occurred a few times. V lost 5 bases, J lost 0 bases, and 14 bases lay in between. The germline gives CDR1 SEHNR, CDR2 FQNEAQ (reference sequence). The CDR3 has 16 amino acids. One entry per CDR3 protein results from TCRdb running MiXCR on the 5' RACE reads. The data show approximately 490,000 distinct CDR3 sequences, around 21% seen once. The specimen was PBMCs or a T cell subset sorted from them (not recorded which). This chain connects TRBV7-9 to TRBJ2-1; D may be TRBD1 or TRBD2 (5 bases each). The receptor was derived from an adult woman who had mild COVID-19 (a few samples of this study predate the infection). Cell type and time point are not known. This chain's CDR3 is CASSPGTASSYNEQFF. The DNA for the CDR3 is TGTGCCAGCAGCCCGGGGACGGCGAGCTCCTACAATGAGCAGTTCTTC. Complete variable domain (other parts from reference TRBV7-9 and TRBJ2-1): DTGVSQNPRHKITKRGQNVTFRCDPISEHNRLYWYRQTLGQGPEFLTYFQNEAQLEKSRLLSDRFSAERPKGSFSTLEIQRTEQGDSAMYLCASSPGTASSYNEQFFGPGTRLTVL.